Listed below are T cell receptor beta chains from one sample, sequenced in a study of blood T cell repertoires in COVID-19. TCRdb's table, derived via immunoSEQ multiplex PCR, lists solely in-frame clones and lacks some. The data show 150,000 to 200,000 clones, about 74% seen once. Sequenced input: peripheral blood. These receptors came from a man in his sixties with acute or convalescent COVID-19. CDR3s include the opening cysteine and the closing phenylalanine or tryptophan. D genes are given only for firm matches. For some rows the clone size is stated as once, few or many, or as a class when expanded; others skip it.

D,size,V,J,CDR3,DNA
-,-,TRBV5-1,TRBJ1-5,CASSLGPGQPQHF,TGCGCCAGCAGCTTGGGGCCGGGACAGCCCCAGCATTTT
-,-,TRBV13,TRBJ1-1,CASSLGGIPGGNMNTEAFF,TGTGCCAGCAGCTTAGGAGGAATCCCCGGGGGGAATATGAACACTGAAGCTTTCTTT
TRBD2,once,TRBV15,TRBJ2-7,CATSGEGPAYEQYF,TGTGCCACCAGCGGGGAGGGGCCAGCGTACGAGCAGTACTTC
-,-,TRBV29-1,TRBJ2-3,CSVEGLKGHYTDTQYF,TGCAGCGTTGAAGGATTGAAGGGGCATTACACAGATACGCAGTATTTT
-,-,TRBV9,TRBJ1-2,CASSVDFGGLGYTF,TGTGCCAGCAGCGTAGATTTCGGAGGGCTCGGCTACACCTTC
TRBD1,-,TRBV6-2/TRBV6-3,TRBJ2-2,CASSHRDRVTGELFF,TGTGCCAGCAGTCACCGGGACAGAGTTACCGGGGAGCTGTTTTTT
TRBD2,-,TRBV4-2,TRBJ2-1,CASSLTSGGYNEQFF,TGTGCCAGCAGCCTTACTAGCGGGGGTTACAATGAGCAGTTCTTC
-,few,TRBV5-1,TRBJ2-5,CASSKSGHLYQETQYF,TGCGCCAGCAGCAAGTCTGGACACCTGTACCAAGAGACCCAGTACTTC
-,-,TRBV9,TRBJ2-5,CASSVDSGERETQYF,TGTGCCAGCAGCGTAGATTCGGGTGAAAGGGAGACCCAGTACTTC
TRBD1,few,TRBV13,TRBJ1-5,CASSRGGMDQPQHF,TGTGCCAGCAGCCGAGGGGGCATGGATCAGCCCCAGCATTTT
-,-,TRBV5-6,TRBJ1-2,CASSLDSNGYTF,TGTGCCAGCAGCTTGGACTCTAATGGCTACACCTTC
TRBD1,once,TRBV7-8,TRBJ1-1,CASSLVWGQGMAAFF,TGTGCCAGCAGCTTAGTATGGGGACAGGGGATGGCTGCTTTCTTT
TRBD1,-,TRBV7-6,TRBJ1-4,CASSLFTGGTNEKLFF,TGTGCCAGCAGCTTATTTACAGGGGGAACTAATGAAAAACTGTTTTTT
-,-,TRBV4-1,TRBJ2-7,CASSQVIPSPYEQYF,TGCGCCAGCAGCCAAGTAATCCCGAGCCCCTACGAGCAGTACTTC